A single sample is the source of the 27 T cell receptor beta chains below, sequenced in a study of shared clonotypes between healthy human individuals. The table came from immunoSEQ multiplex PCR; TCRdb's copy has only in-frame clones and leaves some out. This table holds over a million clones, 70% to 80% found once. Material: memory CD4+ T cells from PBMCs. Subset noted: CD45RA-negative fraction. The receptors here all came from a man younger than 35 in good health. Some clones in this sample may be carry-over from other donors' samples.

The chain links TRBV27 to TRBJ2-5, with a weak D call TRBD1 (6 bases). The length of the CDR3 is 15 residues. Germline V gene lookup returns CDR1 MNHEY and CDR2 SMNVEV (reference sequence). V lost 6 bases to trimming and J lost 5 bases, with 19 bases between them. CDR3 in amino acids: CASSRAPTGTETQYF. CDR3 DNA: TGTGCCAGCAGCCGAGCCCCTACAGGGACGGAGACCCAGTACTTC.

Worth noting for this clone: Given a far larger clone just one base away, this is likely a sequencing read error. The rearrangement joins TRBV10-3 to TRBJ1-5; the D is unclear. This CDR3 is built from 12 residues. Germline V gene lookup returns CDR1 ENHRY and CDR2 SYGVKD. CDR3 in amino acids: CATGVLNQPRHF. Written as DNA, the CDR3 is TGTGCCACCGGAGTTTTAAATCAGCCCCGGCATTTT.

This rearrangement joins TRBV18 to TRBJ2-5; D gene uncertain. CDR1 KGHSH and CDR2 LQKENI come from the germline V gene. CDR3 length: 12 amino acids. Trimming removed 5 bases from V and 0 bases from J, with 4 bases in between. Here the CDR3 DNA reads TGTGCCAGCTCAGGATACCAAGAGACCCAGTACTTC. Translation gives CASSGYQETQYF.

J is TRBJ2-7 and V is TRBV5-1; perhaps TRBD2 as D (6 bases). The CDR3 is made up of 15 amino acids. Germline assignment: CDR1 SGHRS and CDR2 YFSETQ. Trimming stripped 4 bases from V and 0 bases from J, with 14 bases between. CDR3 sequence (DNA): TGCGCCAGCAGCCCGGGAGATACTCCCTCCTACGAGCAGTACTTC. Translating it yields CASSPGDTPSYEQYF.

The CDR3 DNA sequence: TGTGCCAGCAGCTTAGTCCAAACTGGGACTAGCGGGACCACAGATACGCAGTATTTT. As protein: CASSLVQTGTSGTTDTQYF. The rearrangement uses TRBV7-8 and TRBJ2-3; 13 bases line up with TRBD2. CDR3 size: 19 residues. Germline-derived CDR1 and CDR2 are SGHVS and FQNEAQ. The V segment lost 1 base and the J segment 2 bases; nucleotides outside the gene matches: 9. The full variable domain, completed using reference TRBV7-8 and TRBJ2-3, is GAGVSQSPRYKVAKRGQDVALRCDPISGHVSLFWYQQALGQGPEFLTYFQNEAQLDKSGLPSDRFFAERPEGSVSTLKIQRTQQEDSAVYLCASSLVQTGTSGTTDTQYFGPGTRLTVL.

Notes on this clone: A clone one base away is much larger, so this may be a read error. This chain uses TRBV21-1 with TRBJ2-7; the table's D call TRBD2 went unverified against the DNA. TRBV21-1 has pseudogene status. The CDR3 length is 16 residues. CDR3 in DNA: TGTGCCAGCAGCTCCGGTCGCGGGGGAGACTTTTACGAGCAGTACTTC. The encoded protein is CASSSGRGGDFYEQYF.

The J gene is TRBJ1-2, the V gene TRBV10-3, with TRBD1 matching 9 bases. Germline CDR1 is ENHRY and CDR2 is SYGVKD. This CDR3 is 15 amino acids long. The ends lost 3 bases at V and 4 bases at J; junction bases unmatched: 6. CDR3 sequence: CAISEGQGLGYGYTF. As DNA, the CDR3 is TGTGCCATCAGTGAAGGACAGGGGTTGGGCTATGGCTACACCTTC.

This clone was picked up one time. The V and J genes are TRBV5-1 and TRBJ2-3; D is possibly TRBD1 (6 bases). With 0 bases removed from V and 5 bases from J, the gap between germline ends came to 10 bases. The germline CDR1 and CDR2 sequences are SGHRS and YFSETQ. CDR3 length equals 14 residues. Here the CDR3 DNA reads TGCGCCAGCAGCTTGGCCACAGGGCTAGATACGCAGTATTTT. The encoded protein is CASSLATGLDTQYF.

This chain connects TRBV4-3 to TRBJ2-5; D may be TRBD1 (5 bases). The CDR3 spans 15 residues. The V and J ends lost 0 bases and 3 bases respectively, with 11 bases between them. Germline CDR1 is LGHNA and CDR2 is YSLEER. The CDR3 nucleotides are TGCGCCAGCAGCCAAGATATGCCAGGGAAAGAGACCCAGTACTTC. As protein: CASSQDMPGKETQYF.

This clone showed up just a few times. The genes are TRBV28 and TRBJ1-3; D possibly corresponds to TRBD1 (5 bases). CDR3 length equals 14 residues. Trimming pared 6 bases from V and 3 bases from J, leaving 12 bases between. The germline V gene encodes CDR1 MDHEN and CDR2 SYDVKM. The CDR3 sequence: CASRGPGGGNTIYF. The CDR3 coding sequence is TGTGCCAGCAGGGGGCCCGGGGGTGGAAACACCATATATTTT.

The V call is TRBV11-3, the J call TRBJ2-7; tentatively, D is TRBD1 (6 bases). Per the germline V gene, CDR1 is SGHNT and CDR2 is YENEEA. The germline V and J ends were trimmed by 5 bases and 2 bases, with 13 bases remaining between them. The CDR3 runs to 14 residues. The DNA of the CDR3 is TGTGCCAGCAGCGAGCAGGGGTCTACCTACGAGCAGTACTTC. It is translated as CASSEQGSTYEQYF. Based on the CDR3 plus reference TRBV11-3 and TRBJ2-7, the full variable domain is EAGVVQSPRYKIIEKKQPVAFWCNPISGHNTLYWYLQNLGQGPELLIRYENEEAVDDSQLPKDRFSAERLKGVDSTLKIQPAELGDSAVYLCASSEQGSTYEQYFGPGTRLTVT.

The chain combines TRBV6-5 with TRBJ2-3; 7 bases agree with TRBD1. The CDR3 length is 15 residues. CDR1 and CDR2 (germline): MNHEY, SVGAGI. Trimming removed 4 bases from V and 0 bases from J; junction bases left unmatched: 4. This CDR3 reads CASSSTGTSTDTQYF. In nucleotides, the CDR3 is TGTGCCAGCAGTTCGACAGGGACAAGCACAGATACGCAGTATTTT.

This chain connects TRBV7-7 to TRBJ2-2; 7 positions match TRBD2. The germline CDR1 and CDR2 sequences are SSHAT and FNYEAQ (reference sequence). The length of the CDR3 is 15 residues. J lost 4 bases, V lost 1 base, and 3 bases had no gene match. The CDR3 coding sequence is TGTGCCAGCAGCTTAGTCGGGGGGACCACCGGGGAGCTGTTTTTT. Its protein product is CASSLVGGTTGELFF. Combining the CDR3 with reference TRBV7-7 and TRBJ2-2 gives the whole variable domain GAGVSQSPRYKVTKRGQDVTLRCDPISSHATLYWYQQALGQGPEFLTYFNYEAQPDKSGLPSDRFSAERPEGSISTLTIQRTEQRDSAMYRCASSLVGGTTGELFFGEGSRLTVL.

The table lists this clone with a count of one. The chain employs TRBV20-1 and TRBJ2-1; no reliable D call. The germline V gene has CDR1 DFQATT and CDR2 SNEGSKA (reference sequence). Trimming cost V 0 bases and J 7 bases, with 1 base left between them. This CDR3 region has 10 residues. This chain's CDR3 is CSARENEQFF. The DNA of the CDR3 is TGCAGTGCTAGAGAAAATGAGCAGTTCTTC.

The J gene is TRBJ2-7, the V gene TRBV25-1; no firm D call. The DNA end favors TRBJ2-5, so the J call may be wrong. The CDR3 covers 12 residues. CDR1 is MGHDK, CDR2 SYGVNS, per germline. The CDR3 DNA reads as TGTGCCAGCAGTGACCGAGAAGAGACCCAGTACTTC. It is translated as CASSDREETQYF.

This clone was detected only a few times. The DNA of the CDR3 is TGCGCCAGCGCTCAGTCCGATAATTCACCCCTCCACTTT. It yields the protein CASAQSDNSPLHF. The chain has TRBV5-1 and TRBJ1-6; D not resolved. V shed 7 bases and J shed 5 bases, with 10 bases lying between them. This CDR3 is built from 13 residues. CDR1 SGHRS and CDR2 YFSETQ come from the germline V gene.

The chain has TRBV6-1 and TRBJ1-3; perhaps TRBD1 as D (5 bases). V lost 4 bases to trimming and J lost 4 bases, with 20 bases between them. The germline CDR1 and CDR2 sequences are MNHNS and SASEGT. The CDR3 runs 17 residues. The CDR3 DNA reads as TGTGCCAGCAGTGGCCGTTTGGGTTCAAGGACAGGAAACACCATATATTTT. This translates into CASSGRLGSRTGNTIYF.

The V call is TRBV15, the J call TRBJ2-7; D possibly corresponds to TRBD2 (6 bases). CDR3 length equals 14 residues. Deletions cut 2 bases from V and 4 bases from J, with 12 bases between. Per germline, CDR1 LNHNV and CDR2 YYDKDF (reference sequence). The CDR3 sequence is CATSRQRSGYEQYF. CDR3 bases: TGTGCCACCAGCAGACAAAGGAGCGGGTACGAGCAGTACTTC. The full variable domain, with the rest looked up from reference TRBV15 and TRBJ2-7, is DAMVIQNPRYQVTQFGKPVTLSCSQTLNHNVMYWYQQKSSQAPKLLFHYYDKDFNNEADTPDNFQSRRPNTSFCFLDIRSPGLGDTAMYLCATSRQRSGYEQYFGPGTRLTVT.

Remarks on this clone: Mismatch with germline at one junction end may stem from a read error. Other DNA sequences in the same sample also yield this CDR3. The chain has TRBV25-1 and TRBJ2-2, with 9 positions matching TRBD2. The length of the CDR3 is 15 residues. Germline V CDR1 and CDR2: MGHDK, SYGVNS. The CDR3 spells CASTIGGRDTGELFF. CDR3 nucleotide sequence: TGTGCCAGCACGATAGGCGGGAGGGACACCGGGGAACTGTTTTTT.

Concerning this clone: The sample has other DNA sequences that encode this CDR3 too. This rearrangement joins TRBV27 to TRBJ1-1, with a possible D match to TRBD1 (6 bases). The CDR3 runs 14 residues. The ends were cut back, 2 bases at V and 4 bases at J, with 11 bases in the middle. Per germline, CDR1 MNHEY and CDR2 SMNVEV (reference sequence). Here the CDR3 DNA reads TGTGCCAGCAGTTTAGTTAGGGGGGGCACTGAAGCTTTCTTT. This gives the protein CASSLVRGGTEAFF.

V is TRBV6-1 and J is TRBJ2-3; 7 bases fit TRBD1. Germline-derived CDR1 and CDR2 are MNHNS and SASEGT. V was pared by 3 bases and J by 3 bases, with 9 bases of the junction left unmatched. This CDR3 comprises 16 residues. CDR3 sequence reads: CASSDRTGDTTDTQYF. The CDR3 DNA sequence: TGTGCCAGCAGTGACCGGACAGGCGACACTACAGATACGCAGTATTTT.

This sequence joins TRBV11-2 and TRBJ1-4, with TRBD1 matching 7 bases. Germline V gene lookup returns CDR1 SGHAT and CDR2 FQNNGV. V shed 1 base and J 5 bases; nucleotides not matched to a gene: 4. CDR3 length: 15 residues. Here the CDR3 DNA reads TGTGCCAGCAGCTTAGTCGGGACAGAAAATGAAAAACTGTTTTTT. It encodes CASSLVGTENEKLFF.

The genes are TRBV29-1 and TRBJ2-2, with D perhaps matching TRBD1 or TRBD2 (6 bases each). This CDR3 contains 15 residues. CDR1 and CDR2 from the germline V gene are SQVTM and ANQGSEA. Trimming took off 1 base at V and 4 bases at J, with 13 bases between the two ends. The CDR3 coding sequence is TGCAGCGTTGAAGGCAAGGGGGGCTCCACCGGGGAGCTGTTTTTT. It encodes CSVEGKGGSTGELFF.

This clone was detected once. This chain joins TRBV9 and TRBJ2-7; TRBD1 or TRBD2 may be the D gene (5 bases each). Germline V lookup: CDR1 SGDLS, CDR2 YYNGEE. The CDR3 has 14 amino acids. Trimming removed 4 bases at V and 3 bases at J, with 14 bases between. The CDR3 DNA is TGTGCCAGCAGCCTGATCCGGGACCACTACGAGCAGTACTTC. Encoded protein: CASSLIRDHYEQYF.

J is TRBJ1-1 and V is TRBV28; 8 nucleotides align to TRBD1. V trimming: 6 bases; J trimming: 7 bases; junction bases outside the gene matches: 13. Germline V CDR1 and CDR2: MDHEN, SYDVKM. The CDR3 extends over 15 amino acids. The CDR3 sequence is CASRGPRDRSIEAFF. The CDR3 DNA reads as TGTGCCAGCAGGGGACCACGGGACAGGTCAATTGAAGCTTTCTTT.

The rearrangement uses TRBV19 and TRBJ1-2; D is possibly TRBD1 (6 bases). Deletions cut 6 bases from V and 4 bases from J, with 12 bases between. CDR3 size: 13 residues. CDR1 is LNHDA and CDR2 is SQIVND in the germline V gene (reference sequence). Written as DNA, the CDR3 is TGTGCCAGTAGCCCAGGGGAGGCCTATGGCTACACCTTC. Residues: CASSPGEAYGYTF.

This chain joins TRBV7-3 and TRBJ2-3; possible D gene TRBD1, 5 bases. Germline values: CDR1 SGHTA, CDR2 FQGTGA. The CDR3 has 14 amino acids. Trimming removed 1 base at V and 2 bases at J, with 7 bases between. The CDR3 DNA reads as TGTGCCAGCAGCTTAATGGGGCTCACAGATACGCAGTATTTT. The encoded protein is CASSLMGLTDTQYF.